The 11 T cell receptor beta chains in this list originate from one sample, sequenced in a study of neurological immune-mediated disorders. TCRdb independently ran MiXCR on the 5' RACE reads; one entry per CDR3 protein. Of over 45,000 distinct CDR3 sequences in the sample, more than 20% were seen once. Material for sequencing was PBMCs. The receptor source for this set is a woman aged 70-85 years in good health.

This clonotype was seen repeatedly, ten times or more. The genes are TRBV29-1 and TRBJ2-1; possibly TRBD2 for D (5 bases). The V gene lost 4 bases and the J gene lost 4 bases, with 11 bases spanning the gap. The CDR3 length is 13 residues. Germline V gene sequence: CDR1 SQVTM, CDR2 ANQGSEA. CDR3 bases: TGCAGCGTTGTTGAGGGTTTGTACAATGAGCAGTTCTTC. Residues: CSVVEGLYNEQFF.

The chain links TRBV28 to TRBJ2-3; D remains unclear. The V end lost 5 bases, the J end lost 1 base, and 10 bases lay between the germline ends. The CDR3 runs to 14 residues. Germline CDR1 reads MDHEN; CDR2 reads SYDVKM. CDR3 amino acids: CASSPYRGTDTQYF. CDR3 nucleotides: TGTGCCAGCAGTCCCTACCGGGGCACAGATACGCAGTATTTT.

At least ten counts were recorded for this clonotype. V and J are TRBV7-8 and TRBJ2-1; 15 bases match TRBD2. CDR1 is SGHVS and CDR2 is FQNEAQ in the germline V gene. The junction had 8 bases not matched to a gene; V was cut back by 0 bases and J by 2 bases. The CDR3 sequence is 20 residues long. CDR3 in amino acids: CASSLAGTSGRPSPYNEQFF. CDR3 DNA: TGTGCCAGCAGCTTAGCCGGGACTAGCGGGAGGCCATCCCCCTACAATGAGCAGTTCTTC.

The sample holds many counts of this clonotype. V gene TRBV29-1 combines with J gene TRBJ2-3; D remains unclear. The CDR3 consists of 13 residues. Germline V gene sequence: CDR1 SQVTM, CDR2 ANQGSEA. Trimming took 7 bases from V and 0 from J, leaving 11 bases between them. The CDR3 DNA is TGCAGCGCCAGGCTAGATAGCACAGATACGCAGTATTTT. Protein sequence: CSARLDSTDTQYF.

This clonotype has a count of ten or more. The V call is TRBV10-3, the J call TRBJ2-5, with 7 bases lining up with TRBD1. This CDR3 has 15 residues. Looked up from germline, CDR1 is ENHRY and CDR2 is SYGVKD. V gave up 2 bases and J gave up 4 bases; unmatched junction bases: 7. CDR3 sequence reads: CAISELRQGPETQYF. CDR3 bases: TGTGCCATCAGTGAGCTCAGACAGGGCCCAGAGACCCAGTACTTC.

This clonotype was observed at least ten times. The chain recombines TRBV15 with TRBJ1-2; no reliable D call. Germline values: CDR1 LNHNV, CDR2 YYDKDF (reference sequence). This CDR3 is built from 14 residues. V gave up 3 bases and J gave up 7 bases, with 15 bases separating them. This CDR3 reads CATSSPTQPAGYTF. The CDR3 DNA sequence: TGTGCCACCAGCAGCCCCACACAGCCGGCTGGCTACACCTTC.

The CDR3, as DNA: TGCAGTGCTCCCGAAGAAGGGGCTGAGCAGTTCTTC. Residues: CSAPEEGAEQFF. The rearrangement links TRBV20-1 to TRBJ2-1; a weak D match, TRBD1 (5 bases). Germline CDR1 and CDR2: DFQATT and SNEGSKA (reference sequence). The CDR3 spans 12 residues. Trimming shortened V by 5 bases and J by 9 bases, and 14 bases separated the two germline ends.

This clonotype occurred many times. This sequence joins TRBV30 and TRBJ1-4; 9 positions agree with TRBD1. V dropped 1 base and J dropped 6; count of bases not matched to a gene: 6. The length of the CDR3 is 15 residues. Germline V gene lookup returns CDR1 GTSNPN and CDR2 SVGIG (reference sequence). The CDR3 DNA reads as TGTGCCTGGAGTGGGTATCGGGACAGGGATGAAAAACTGTTTTTT. Protein: CAWSGYRDRDEKLFF.

Ten or more counts support this clonotype. This rearrangement joins TRBV4-2 to TRBJ1-1; maybe TRBD1 (6 bases). Germline V gene lookup returns CDR1 LGHNA and CDR2 YNFKEQ. The V and J ends lost 7 bases and 6 bases respectively, with 12 bases between them. The CDR3 extends over 12 amino acids. The CDR3 is CASNDNRAEAFF. DNA for the CDR3: TGTGCCAGCAACGATAACAGGGCTGAAGCTTTCTTT.

This clonotype was seen repeatedly, ten times or more. This chain connects TRBV27 to TRBJ2-3, with D hard to call. There are 13 residues in the CDR3. V lost 5 bases and J lost 3, with 9 bases in between. Germline V gene sequence: CDR1 MNHEY, CDR2 SMNVEV (reference sequence). The CDR3 reads CASSHSGTDTQYF. Here the CDR3 DNA reads TGTGCCAGCAGTCACAGTGGAACAGATACGCAGTATTTT.

As to this clonotype: One junction end does not reproduce the germline sequence, and a read error may be involved. The chain recombines TRBV3-1 with TRBJ2-1; D gene ambiguous. Germline V gives CDR1 LGHDT, CDR2 YNNKEL (reference sequence). This CDR3 has 18 residues. In DNA form, the CDR3 reads TGTGCCAGCAGCCAAAGTTCCCGTGGCCCGATCTCCAACAATGAGCAGTTCTTC. As protein: CASSQSSRGPISNNEQFF.